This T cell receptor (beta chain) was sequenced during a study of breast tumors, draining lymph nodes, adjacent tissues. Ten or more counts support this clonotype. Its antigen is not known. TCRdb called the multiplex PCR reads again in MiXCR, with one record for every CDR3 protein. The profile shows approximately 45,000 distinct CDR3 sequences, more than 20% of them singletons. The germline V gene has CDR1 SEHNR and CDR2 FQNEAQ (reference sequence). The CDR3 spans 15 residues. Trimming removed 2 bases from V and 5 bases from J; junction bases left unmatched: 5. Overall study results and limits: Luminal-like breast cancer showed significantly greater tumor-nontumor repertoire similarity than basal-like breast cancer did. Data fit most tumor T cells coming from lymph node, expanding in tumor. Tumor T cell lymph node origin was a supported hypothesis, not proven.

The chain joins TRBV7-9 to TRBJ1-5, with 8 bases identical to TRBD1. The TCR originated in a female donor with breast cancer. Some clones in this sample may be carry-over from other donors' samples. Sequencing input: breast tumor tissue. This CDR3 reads CASSLRQGADQPQHF. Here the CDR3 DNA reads TGTGCCAGCAGCTTAAGGCAGGGGGCGGATCAGCCCCAGCATTTT.